This TCR beta chain was observed in a study of shared T cell receptors in the human thymus. This clone appeared a single time. Libraries were prepared by immunoSEQ multiplex PCR; TCRdb keeps only in-frame clonotypes and omits some of them. The sample holds hundreds of thousands of clones, 70% to 90% seen once. Another study also made use of these data, one on human thymus T cells. Per that study: Healthy Finnish infants undergoing corrective surgery for congenital heart defects provided the donor material. The thymus tissue came from resections taken during corrective heart surgery.

The clonotype comes from a girl less than two years old with a congenital heart defect. Input material: thymocytes.

CDR3 nucleotide sequence: TGCGCCAGCACCTACGGGGGGGACGGGGAGGGAGGGGTTGACACTGAAGCTTTCTTT. It codes for CASTYGGDGEGGVDTEAFF. V is TRBV5-1 and J is TRBJ1-1; TRBD1 might be the D (5 bases). The germline CDR1 and CDR2 sequences are SGHRS and YFSETQ. CDR3 length equals 19 residues. V dropped 6 bases and J dropped 3 bases, with 30 bases sitting between them.